This TCR beta chain is from a study of T cell responses to AZD1222 COVID-19 vaccine. Comments on this clone: Its antigen is still unknown.

Findings of the study overall: Most donors were white British and more were female, and clonal diversity was possibly underestimated.

The data were produced by immunoSEQ multiplex PCR, yet TCRdb's version contains in-frame clones alone and is incomplete. Counted here are approximately 150,000 clones, roughly 91% occurring once; the ten biggest clones make up 5.1%. The CDR3 has 14 amino acids. V gave up 5 bases and J gave up 1 base, with 10 bases separating them. Looked up from germline, CDR1 is SEHNR and CDR2 is FQNEAQ (reference sequence). The sample consisted of peripheral blood, taken on day 0 of AZD1222 vaccination. This sequence joins TRBV7-9 and TRBJ2-3; no reliable D call. The sequence was collected from an adult in good health. The CDR3 nucleotides are TGTGCCAGCAGCGGGAACTTACGCACAGATACGCAGTATTTT. Translated, it gives CASSGNLRTDTQYF. The full variable domain, its missing parts supplied by reference TRBV7-9 and TRBJ2-3, is DTGVSQNPRHKITKRGQNVTFRCDPISEHNRLYWYRQTLGQGPEFLTYFQNEAQLEKSRLLSDRFSAERPKGSFSTLEIQRTEQGDSAMYLCASSGNLRTDTQYFGPGTRLTVL.